By sample fraction, the clone carrying this T cell receptor beta chain is medium-sized (0.01 to 0.1%). The data stem from a study of T-cell reconstitution after alpha-beta-depleted transplantation in children. Unique molecular identifiers tagged the TCRbeta library. From the PCR reads, TCRdb called clonotypes with MiXCR, one entry per CDR3 protein. The sample holds fewer than 120,000 distinct CDR3 sequences; 10% are singletons and the top ten take approximately 7.9%. Germline CDR1 reads SGHRS; CDR2 reads YFSETQ. The CDR3 is 16 amino acids. With V trimmed by 4 bases and J by 0 bases, 6 bases remained unmatched.

The receptor was derived from a human donor who donated a stem cell graft to a child with acute lymphoblastic leukemia. Sequencing was performed on PBMCs from the stem cell graft donor, taken from the stem cell graft. The rearrangement links TRBV5-1 to TRBJ2-2; 7 bases are a match to TRBD1. CDR3 loop: CASSPTGVSNTGELFF. The DNA of the CDR3 is TGCGCCAGCAGCCCAACAGGGGTGTCGAACACCGGGGAGCTGTTTTTT. Supplemented by reference TRBV5-1 and TRBJ2-2, the full variable domain reads KAGVTQTPRYLIKTRGQQVTLSCSPISGHRSVSWYQQTPGQGLQFLFEYFSETQRNKGNFPGRFSGRQFSNSRSEMNVSTLELGDSALYLCASSPTGVSNTGELFFGEGSRLTVL.